Each of the 19 T cell receptor beta chains below was sequenced from the same sample in a study of blood T cell repertoires in COVID-19. Profiled with immunoSEQ multiplex PCR; TCRdb holds only in-frame clones, not every one. The sample lists 160,000 or so clones; approximately 95% were seen once. The sample taken for sequencing was peripheral blood. All receptors derive from a woman aged 55-75 years with COVID-19, enrolled during active disease.

The V call is TRBV6-6, the J call TRBJ1-3, with 10 nucleotides matching TRBD1. V lost 7 bases to trimming and J lost 2 bases; unmatched junction nucleotides: 5. Germline V gene lookup returns CDR1 MNHNY and CDR2 SVGAGI (reference sequence). This CDR3 is 15 amino acids long. Here the CDR3 reads CASKTTGGTGNTIYF. CDR3 bases: TGTGCCAGCAAAACGACAGGGGGCACTGGAAACACCATATATTTT.

This clone came up once. The chain joins TRBV7-3 to TRBJ2-2; 9 bases are shared with TRBD1. This CDR3 region has 16 residues. The J segment lost 1 base and the V segment lost 5 bases, leaving 5 bases of the junction unmatched. Germline CDR1 and CDR2: SGHTA and FQGTGA. CDR3 in amino acids: CASSPMGQGNTGELFF. The CDR3 DNA reads TGTGCCAGCAGCCCCATGGGACAGGGGAACACCGGGGAGCTGTTTTTT.

The genes are TRBV18 and TRBJ2-7; 9 bases match TRBD1. With 6 bases clipped from V and 6 bases from J, the junction kept 3 bases outside the gene matches. The germline CDR1 and CDR2 sequences are KGHSH and LQKENI. The CDR3 contains 12 residues. CDR3 nucleotides: TGTGCCAGCTCGCTGACAGGGGGCGAGCAGTACTTC. Its translation: CASSLTGGEQYF.

The chain has TRBV15 and TRBJ1-2; perhaps TRBD1 as D (5 bases). This CDR3 has 14 amino acids. V was trimmed by 0 bases and J by 4 bases, leaving 9 bases between them. Germline V gene sequence: CDR1 LNHNV, CDR2 YYDKDF (reference sequence). In nucleotides, the CDR3 is TGTGCCACCAGCAGAGACACAGGTCCCTATGGCTACACCTTC. It specifies CATSRDTGPYGYTF. Based on the CDR3 plus reference TRBV15 and TRBJ1-2, the full variable domain is DAMVIQNPRYQVTQFGKPVTLSCSQTLNHNVMYWYQQKSSQAPKLLFHYYDKDFNNEADTPDNFQSRRPNTSFCFLDIRSPGLGDTAMYLCATSRDTGPYGYTFGSGTRLTVV.

This chain joins TRBV5-8 and TRBJ1-6; 7 nucleotides agree with TRBD1. Looked up from germline, CDR1 is SGHTS and CDR2 is YDEGEE. The CDR3 extends over 15 amino acids. Trimming took 3 bases from V and 6 from J; bases not matched to a gene: 6. For the CDR3, the DNA is TGTGCCAGCAGCTCCGACAGGGCTGGTAATTCACCCCTCCACTTT. Protein sequence: CASSSDRAGNSPLHF.

This clone turned up a few times. This chain joins TRBV29-1 and TRBJ2-3; 8 bases agree with TRBD2. The CDR3 has 15 residues. Germline trimming cut 0 bases from V and 7 bases from J; bases unmatched to any gene: 9. From germline, CDR1 is SQVTM and CDR2 ANQGSEA. The DNA for the CDR3 is TGCAGCGTTGAAGATCCAGCGGGGGATTTGAATACGCAGTATTTT. It translates to CSVEDPAGDLNTQYF.

This clone appeared once. This chain links TRBV30 with TRBJ1-4, with D possibly being TRBD1 (5 bases). The CDR3 length is 14 residues. Trimming shortened V by 0 bases and J by 8 bases, and 13 bases separated the two germline ends. Germline-derived CDR1 and CDR2 are GTSNPN and SVGIG (reference sequence). CDR3 nucleotide sequence: TGTGCCTGGAGTGTACTTCGGGCAGGGGAAAAACTGTTTTTT. Translating it yields CAWSVLRAGEKLFF. The whole variable domain, remainder taken from reference TRBV30 and TRBJ1-4, is SQTIHQWPATLVQPVGSPLSLECTVEGTSNPNLYWYRQAAGRGLQLLFYSVGIGQISSEVPQNLSASRPQDRQFILSSKKLLLSDSGFYLCAWSVLRAGEKLFFGSGTQLSVL.

This rearrangement joins TRBV6-2 or TRBV6-3 to TRBJ2-5, with 15 nucleotides matching TRBD2. CDR3 length equals 15 residues. V lost 5 bases, J lost 5 bases, and 3 bases stayed unmatched. Germline CDR1 MNHEY, CDR2 SVGEGT. DNA of the CDR3: TGTGCCAGCAGTGGACTAGCGGGGGGGCCGGAGACCCAGTACTTC. Protein product: CASSGLAGGPETQYF.

The J gene is TRBJ2-5, the V gene TRBV7-2, with D tentatively TRBD2 (7 bases). Germline V CDR1 and CDR2: SGHTA, FQGNSA. The CDR3 loop spans 13 amino acids. Trimming took 5 bases from V and 9 from J, leaving 16 bases between them. The CDR3, as DNA: TGTGCCAGCAGCGAAGGGGGGGCCTTGGCCCAGTACTTC. Its protein product is CASSEGGALAQYF. Full variable domain (missing parts from reference TRBV7-2 and TRBJ2-5): GAGVSQSPSNKVTEKGKDVELRCDPISGHTALYWYRQSLGQGLEFLIYFQGNSAPDKSGLPSDRFSAERTGGSVSTLTIQRTQQEDSAVYLCASSEGGALAQYFGPGTRLLVL.

This rearrangement joins TRBV19 to TRBJ2-1; D possibly corresponds to TRBD2 (5 bases). V was cut by 5 bases and J by 1 base, with 9 bases left in between. The CDR3 is made up of 14 amino acids. From germline, CDR1 is LNHDA and CDR2 SQIVND (reference sequence). CDR3 in DNA: TGTGCCAGTAGTCTACGGGGTTCCTACAATGAGCAGTTCTTC. This encodes CASSLRGSYNEQFF.

This chain's CDR3 is CASSLETGGWDGYTF. The CDR3 DNA is TGTGCCAGCAGCCTCGAAACAGGGGGTTGGGATGGCTACACCTTC. V and J are TRBV6-6 and TRBJ1-2; 8 nucleotides match TRBD1. The CDR3 contains 15 residues. V lost 6 bases and J lost 6; bases outside the gene matches: 12. Germline-derived CDR1 and CDR2 are MNHNY and SVGAGI (reference sequence).

The J gene is TRBJ1-5, the V gene TRBV4-3; D is perhaps TRBD1 (5 bases). The CDR3 consists of 15 residues. Per the germline V gene, CDR1 is LGHNA and CDR2 is YSLEER. The V gene lost 0 bases and the J gene lost 11 bases, with 17 bases spanning the gap. The CDR3: CASSQERGLWASQHF. In nucleotides, the CDR3 is TGCGCCAGCAGCCAAGAAAGGGGCCTTTGGGCGTCCCAGCATTTT.

The V gene is TRBV5-5, the J gene TRBJ1-1; TRBD1 aligns across 11 bases. V lost 4 bases, J lost 6 bases, and 5 bases stayed unmatched. The V gene's germline CDR1 is SGHKS and CDR2 YYEKEE (reference sequence). The CDR3 runs to 14 residues. CDR3 in amino acids: CASSPGQGASEAFF. The CDR3 DNA follows: TGTGCCAGCAGCCCCGGACAGGGGGCATCTGAAGCTTTCTTT.

The V gene is TRBV10-3, the J gene TRBJ1-1, with D possibly being TRBD1 (6 bases). The CDR3 is 13 amino acids. Germline-derived CDR1 and CDR2 are ENHRY and SYGVKD. V was trimmed by 11 bases and J by 3 bases, leaving 16 bases between them. The CDR3: CAVTGRKDTEAFF. CDR3 coding DNA: TGTGCCGTCACAGGGAGGAAGGACACTGAAGCTTTCTTT.

This chain links TRBV11-3 with TRBJ2-7; weak D call: TRBD1 (5 bases). Germline CDR1 SGHNT, CDR2 YENEEA. Trimming took off 4 bases at V and 4 bases at J, with 11 bases between the two ends. The CDR3 sequence is 13 residues long. In DNA, the CDR3 is TGTGCCAGCAGCTCCAGGGAAGGGTACGAGCAGTACTTC. Encoded protein: CASSSREGYEQYF.

V usage is TRBV30 and J usage is TRBJ1-5, with D hard to call. The CDR3 consists of 14 residues. Trimming took 6 bases from V and 3 from J, leaving 15 bases between them. The germline gives CDR1 GTSNPN, CDR2 SVGIG (reference sequence). In DNA form, the CDR3 reads TGTGCCTGTGCTGGAGGGCTACTCAATCAGCCCCAGCATTTT. Its translation: CACAGGLLNQPQHF.

The V call is TRBV23-1, the J call TRBJ1-3; no definite D call. TRBV23-1 is flagged as an ORF with uncertain function. The CDR3 is made up of 15 amino acids. V shed 2 bases and J shed 0 bases, with 8 bases lying between them. CDR3 nucleotide sequence: TGCGCCAGCAGTCAAGAGAGAGACTCTGGAAACACCATATATTTT. Translated: CASSQERDSGNTIYF.

The rearrangement joins TRBV6-2 or TRBV6-3 to TRBJ1-6; D is ambiguous. The V and J ends lost 2 bases and 11 bases respectively, with 7 bases between them. Germline CDR1 and CDR2: MNHEY and SVGEGT. The length of the CDR3 is 12 residues. In DNA form, the CDR3 reads TGTGCCAGCAGTTACGAGATTGCACCCCTCCACTTT. It specifies CASSYEIAPLHF.

Only a few counts were recorded for this clone. V usage is TRBV9 and J usage is TRBJ2-3; no firm D call. Trimming removed 5 bases from V and 6 bases from J, with 10 bases in between. CDR1 and CDR2 from the germline V gene are SGDLS and YYNGEE. The CDR3 consists of 12 residues. CDR3 DNA: TGTGCCAGCAGTGCAGTCGTTGATACGCAGTATTTT. Amino acid sequence: CASSAVVDTQYF.